Following are 8 T cell receptor beta chains from one sample sequenced in a study of T cells in Graves' hyperthyroidism and ophthalmopathy. RNA transcripts served as the template for amplifying TCR beta CDR3 regions. The study used the HTBI primer set for a first-round RT-PCR of the TCR CDR3. One entry per CDR3 protein, called by TCRdb with MiXCR from the multiplex PCR reads. The sample records 500,000 to 600,000 distinct CDR3 sequences, about 20% being singletons. Sequencing used blood. The receptors here all came from a man aged 35-49 years with Graves' ophthalmopathy.

V usage is TRBV29-1 and J usage is TRBJ2-1, with TRBD2 matching 9 bases. V was clipped by 5 bases and J by 4 bases; unmatched bases: 6. The CDR3 length is 14 residues. The germline V gene has CDR1 SQVTM and CDR2 ANQGSEA. The CDR3 protein is CSVPGTSSYNEQFF. The CDR3 DNA reads TGCAGCGTTCCTGGGACTAGCTCATACAATGAGCAGTTCTTC.

The chain uses TRBV20-1 and TRBJ1-4; no firm D call. This CDR3 comprises 14 residues. Germline V CDR1 and CDR2: DFQATT, SNEGSKA (reference sequence). The germline V and J ends were trimmed by 1 base and 7 bases, with 13 bases remaining between them. The CDR3 sequence: CSARVPLAGEKLFF. DNA for the CDR3: TGCAGTGCTAGAGTGCCGCTCGCGGGTGAAAAACTGTTTTTT.

In this sample, this clonotype turned up a few times. J is TRBJ2-5 and V is TRBV6-1, with a possible D match to TRBD2 (6 bases). CDR3 length: 14 amino acids. Trimming cost V 7 bases and J 1 base, with 13 bases left between them. Germline V lookup: CDR1 MNHNS, CDR2 SASEGT. The CDR3 DNA reads TGTGCCAGCACTAGGACTATGGTCCAAGAGACCCAGTACTTC. Its protein is CASTRTMVQETQYF.

This clonotype was counted ten times or more. The rearrangement links TRBV3-1 to TRBJ2-3; D gene ambiguous. The CDR3 totals 16 residues. Trimming left V 1 base short and J 4 bases short, with 15 bases between. Germline V lookup: CDR1 LGHDT, CDR2 YNNKEL (reference sequence). This chain's CDR3 is CASSQGASSSSDTQYF. CDR3 nucleotide sequence: TGTGCCAGCAGCCAAGGGGCTTCGTCATCTTCAGATACGCAGTATTTT.

This clonotype showed up just a few times. The CDR3 sequence: CASSPPYRGGGTEAFF. The CDR3 DNA is TGTGCCAGCTCACCACCGTATAGGGGTGGAGGGACTGAAGCTTTCTTT. The chain is built from TRBV18 and TRBJ1-1, with a tentative D call TRBD1 (5 bases). V dropped 0 bases and J dropped 5 bases, with 16 bases sitting between them. The CDR3 has 16 residues. Germline assignment: CDR1 KGHSH and CDR2 LQKENI.

This clonotype was detected only a few times. V usage is TRBV2 and J usage is TRBJ1-1; 7 bases are a match to TRBD1. CDR1 and CDR2 from the germline V gene are SNHLY and FYNNEI. This CDR3 contains 14 residues. V lost 6 bases, J lost 1 base, and 5 bases stayed unmatched. CDR3 sequence: CASRGQTTNTEAFF. The DNA for the CDR3 is TGTGCCAGCAGGGGACAGACTACGAACACTGAAGCTTTCTTT.

This clonotype has at least ten counts. The J gene is TRBJ1-1, the V gene TRBV6-1; tentatively, D is TRBD1 (5 bases). This CDR3 spans 13 amino acids. From germline, CDR1 is MNHNS and CDR2 SASEGT. V shed 5 bases and J shed 8 bases, with 15 bases lying between them. CDR3 in amino acids: CASSSQAPIEAFF. The DNA for the CDR3 is TGTGCCAGCAGTTCACAGGCCCCCATCGAAGCTTTCTTT.

The chain has TRBV18 and TRBJ2-7; 10 nucleotides match TRBD1. The CDR3 sequence is 15 residues long. V dropped 5 bases and J dropped 5; count of bases not matched to a gene: 9. Per germline, CDR1 KGHSH and CDR2 LQKENI. The chain's CDR3 is CASSSTGQGNNEQYF. In DNA, the CDR3 is TGTGCCAGCTCATCTACGGGACAGGGGAACAACGAGCAGTACTTC.